Listed below are T cell receptor beta chains from one sample, sequenced in a study of CD8 T cells in ankylosing spondylitis. TCRdb reprocessed the 5' RACE reads via MiXCR and lists one record per CDR3 protein. The sample records some 250,000 distinct CDR3 sequences, approximately 9% being singletons. The sequenced sample consisted of blood, either unsorted or a sorted T cell fraction (not recorded which). All receptors derive from a male donor with ankylosing spondylitis or in good health (not recorded which). The CDR3 runs from the conserved cysteine through the conserved F or W. A D gene is named only where the DNA matches it firmly. A clone size is listed for some rows: how often the clone was seen (once, few, many), or a class if it is expanded.

>TRBJ2-2|-|few|TRBV7-2
CASSWSTQGRGELFF
TGTGCCAGCAGCTGGTCAACGCAAGGGCGCGGGGAGCTGTTTTTT
>TRBJ1-1|TRBD1|-|TRBV12-5
CASCQPRNRGTLEGTEAFF
TGTGCCAGCTGCCAGCCGAGAAACAGGGGGACTTTAGAGGGTACTGAAGCTTTCTTT
>TRBJ1-1|TRBD1|-|TRBV30
CAWSVQGANTEAFF
TGTGCCTGGAGTGTACAGGGGGCGAACACTGAAGCTTTCTTT
>TRBJ2-2|TRBD1|many|TRBV7-2
CASSLEGQTTGELFF
TGTGCCAGCAGCTTAGAGGGACAGACGACCGGGGAGCTGTTTTTT
>TRBJ1-5|-|many|TRBV6-1
CASSPPGGSNQPQHF
TGTGCCAGCAGTCCCCCGGGGGGAAGCAATCAGCCCCAGCATTTT
>TRBJ2-1|-|-|TRBV15
CATSSGGEPPNEQFF
TGTGCCACCAGCAGCGGAGGGGAACCCCCCAATGAGCAGTTCTTC
>TRBJ1-6|-|many|TRBV9
CASSNRQGNSPLHF
TGTGCCAGCAGCAACCGCCAGGGGAATTCACCCCTCCACTTT
>TRBJ2-7|TRBD2|few|TRBV20-1
CSARGNGASGSYEQYF
TGCAGTGCTAGAGGGAACGGGGCTAGCGGATCCTACGAGCAGTACTTC
>TRBJ2-4|-|many|TRBV12-3/TRBV12-4
CASSLMPGLAKNIQYF
TGTGCCAGCAGTTTAATGCCAGGGCTAGCCAAAAACATTCAGTACTTC
>TRBJ2-3|TRBD2|many|TRBV7-8
CASSSSGGGSDTQYF
TGTGCCAGCAGCTCATCGGGGGGGGGGTCAGATACGCAGTATTTT
>TRBJ1-2|-|-|TRBV20-1
CSASGGGPDNYGYTF
TGCAGTGCTAGCGGCGGGGGTCCAGACAACTATGGCTACACCTTC
>TRBJ2-3|TRBD2|many|TRBV5-1
CASSGRLAGSTDTQYF
TGCGCCAGCAGCGGACGACTAGCGGGGAGCACAGATACGCAGTATTTT
>TRBJ2-7|TRBD1|few|TRBV5-5
CASSRTGTDDEQYF
TGTGCCAGCAGCCGCACTGGGACAGATGACGAGCAGTACTTC
>TRBJ2-1|-|-|TRBV11-3
CASSAYSPANEQFF
TGTGCCAGCAGCGCCTACAGCCCTGCTAATGAGCAGTTCTTC